This T cell receptor beta chain was profiled in a study of molecular identifiers for immune sequencing clone quantification. TCRdb ran MiXCR on the PCR reads and lists one entry per CDR3 protein. The sample has about 640,000 distinct CDR3 sequences, 20% seen once. Notes on this clonotype: This may be a read error: a much more frequent sequence differs by one nucleotide.

The CDR3 contains 12 residues. CDR1 MGHDK and CDR2 SYGVNS come from the germline V gene. The genes are TRBV25-1 and TRBJ1-2, with D tentatively TRBD1 (6 bases). Sequences were obtained from naive CD8+ T cells from blood, with Jurkat cell RNA spiked in. The sample's subset: FACS-sorted CD8+CD4-CCR7+CD45RA+ naive T cells. The TCR was taken from a human donor in good health. Some libraries in this study had Jurkat cell RNA spiked in. The CDR3 DNA reads TGTGCCAGCAAGGGGGGCGGCTATGGCCACACCTTC. Protein: CASKGGGYGHTF.